These 32 T cell receptor beta chains were sequenced from one sample in a study of blood T cell repertoires in COVID-19. TCRdb's copy holds only in-frame clones and misses some; the assay was immunoSEQ multiplex PCR. The sample lists under 200,000 clones; about 90% were seen once. Sequenced material: peripheral blood. The source of these receptors is a woman aged 55-69 years with COVID-19, enrolled during active disease.

The rearrangement uses TRBV6-5 and TRBJ1-2; weak D call: TRBD1 (6 bases). The CDR3 consists of 15 residues. V lost 6 bases and J 8 bases, leaving 22 bases between the germline ends. The V gene's germline CDR1 is MNHEY and CDR2 SVGAGI. The CDR3 region is CASSRSDSLYMGYTF. CDR3 DNA sequence: TGTGCCAGCAGCCGCTCGGACAGCCTATATATGGGCTACACCTTC.

This rearrangement joins TRBV5-1 to TRBJ2-5, with a tentative D call TRBD2 (5 bases). The CDR3 has 14 amino acids. In germline, CDR1 is SGHRS, CDR2 YFSETQ. V lost 2 bases to trimming and J lost 0 bases, with 8 bases between them. CDR3 in amino acids: CASSFQRNQETQYF. The CDR3 DNA sequence: TGCGCCAGCAGCTTCCAGCGGAACCAAGAGACCCAGTACTTC.

This clone was detected once. The rearrangement joins TRBV6-5 to TRBJ1-6; D is unclear. V gave up 1 base and J gave up 8 bases, with 9 bases separating them. CDR3 length equals 14 residues. The germline V gene has CDR1 MNHEY and CDR2 SVGAGI. This chain's CDR3 is CASSYYAGHSPLHF. The CDR3 nucleotides are TGTGCCAGCAGTTACTATGCAGGTCATTCACCCCTCCACTTT.

The rearrangement uses TRBV6-2 or TRBV6-3 and TRBJ2-6, with unresolved D. This CDR3 is built from 15 residues. Trimming left V 2 bases short and J 0 bases short, with 5 bases between. Germline-derived CDR1 and CDR2 are MNHEY and SVGEGT. The DNA for the CDR3 is TGTGCCAGCAGTTACCTGTCCTCTGGGGCCAACGTCCTGACTTTC. This gives the protein CASSYLSSGANVLTF.

The CDR3 sequence is CASRRGNIQYF. CDR3 DNA: TGTGCCAGCCGCCGGGGGAACATTCAGTACTTC. The J gene is TRBJ2-4, the V gene TRBV2, with D perhaps matching TRBD2 (6 bases). This CDR3 has 11 residues. The V gene's germline CDR1 is SNHLY and CDR2 FYNNEI. Trimming cost V 8 bases and J 7 bases, with 9 bases left between them.

The rearrangement uses TRBV12-3 or TRBV12-4 and TRBJ2-1, with D possibly matching TRBD1 (5 bases). V was shortened by 6 bases and J by 4 bases, with 7 bases between the two germline ends. This CDR3 is 12 amino acids long. This CDR3 reads CASRRQYNEQFF. The CDR3 region has the DNA TGTGCCAGCAGACGACAGTACAATGAGCAGTTCTTC.

The rearrangement uses TRBV5-1 and TRBJ2-7; a possible D gene is TRBD2 (5 bases). Germline CDR1 reads SGHRS; CDR2 reads YFSETQ. CDR3 length equals 14 residues. Deletions cut 4 bases from V and 0 bases from J, with 11 bases between. CDR3 in amino acids: CASSISAISYEQYF. In nucleotides, the CDR3 is TGCGCCAGCAGCATTAGCGCCATCTCCTACGAGCAGTACTTC.

CDR3 bases: TGTGCCTGGAGGTCGGTCGGACAGGGGCGACCCTACGAGCAGTACTTC. It encodes CAWRSVGQGRPYEQYF. This sequence joins TRBV30 and TRBJ2-7; 9 positions match TRBD1. CDR3 length equals 16 residues. V shed 3 bases, J shed 2 bases, and the junction held 11 bases outside the gene matches. The germline V gene has CDR1 GTSNPN and CDR2 SVGIG (reference sequence). The whole variable domain, filled in from reference TRBV30 and TRBJ2-7, reads SQTIHQWPATLVQPVGSPLSLECTVEGTSNPNLYWYRQAAGRGLQLLFYSVGIGQISSEVPQNLSASRPQDRQFILSSKKLLLSDSGFYLCAWRSVGQGRPYEQYFGPGTRLTVT.

The chain is built from TRBV7-2 and TRBJ1-4; D is uncertain. Germline V gives CDR1 SGHTA, CDR2 FQGNSA. This CDR3 is 15 amino acids long. Trimming stripped 5 bases from V and 6 bases from J, with 16 bases between. This chain's CDR3 is CASSPSKLQDEKLFF. CDR3 DNA: TGTGCCAGCAGCCCCAGTAAGCTTCAGGATGAAAAACTGTTTTTT.

The genes are TRBV7-2 and TRBJ2-7, with 10 bases matching TRBD2. The CDR3 loop spans 15 amino acids. The germline CDR1 and CDR2 sequences are SGHTA and FQGNSA. The ends lost 5 bases at V and 0 bases at J; junction bases unmatched: 4. This CDR3 is CASSSTSGVSYEQYF. The CDR3 DNA follows: TGTGCCAGCAGCAGTACTAGCGGGGTCTCCTACGAGCAGTACTTC.

About this clone itself: At the DNA level, this CDR3 is encoded by other sequences in the same sample as well. The rearrangement uses TRBV7-2 and TRBJ1-1; 8 nucleotides match TRBD1. The CDR3 is 15 residues long. Germline V lookup: CDR1 SGHTA, CDR2 FQGNSA. Trimming removed 2 bases from V and 1 base from J; junction bases left unmatched: 3. CDR3 DNA sequence: TGTGCCAGCAGCTTACAGGGGGCGAGGAACACTGAAGCTTTCTTT. Amino acids: CASSLQGARNTEAFF.

The rearrangement joins TRBV9 to TRBJ2-7; weak D call: TRBD2 (6 bases). CDR3 length: 15 residues. Germline V lookup: CDR1 SGDLS, CDR2 YYNGEE. Trimming cost V 4 bases and J 2 bases, with 16 bases left between them. CDR3 DNA sequence: TGTGCCAGCAGCCCGAACCCTAGCGCTCCCTACGAGCAGTACTTC. This sequence encodes CASSPNPSAPYEQYF.

The J gene is TRBJ1-6, the V gene TRBV24-1; no clear D. The germline gives CDR1 KGHDR, CDR2 SFDVKD. V lost 10 bases and J 10 bases, leaving 16 bases between the germline ends. The CDR3 is made up of 13 amino acids. This CDR3 reads CATRRAAGSPLHF. In DNA, the CDR3 is TGTGCCACTCGGAGGGCAGCGGGGTCACCCCTCCACTTT.

This rearrangement joins TRBV6-5 to TRBJ2-1; 8 positions agree with TRBD1. The trim removed 5 bases at V and 15 bases at J, leaving 12 bases unmatched. CDR3 length: 13 amino acids. Per germline, CDR1 MNHEY and CDR2 SVGAGI. The CDR3 is CASSPMWGDRRFF. CDR3 bases: TGTGCCAGCAGTCCAATGTGGGGGGACAGGCGGTTCTTC.

The chain couples TRBV19 to TRBJ1-1; TRBD1 aligns across 7 bases. Germline CDR1 reads LNHDA; CDR2 reads SQIVND (reference sequence). The CDR3 is made up of 14 amino acids. Unmatched junction bases numbered 7, after V lost 4 bases and J lost 5 bases. The CDR3 bases are TGTGCCAGTAGTAACAGGGGAAGCTGGACTGAAGCTTTCTTT. It is translated as CASSNRGSWTEAFF.

V and J are TRBV27 and TRBJ1-1; D perhaps matches TRBD1 (6 bases). The V end was cut by 0 bases, the J end by 5 bases, with 13 bases between. Germline-derived CDR1 and CDR2 are MNHEY and SMNVEV (reference sequence). The length of the CDR3 is 15 residues. DNA of the CDR3: TGTGCCAGCAGTTTATCTGGCAAAGGGGGAACTGAAGCTTTCTTT. Residues: CASSLSGKGGTEAFF.

The chain carries TRBV12-5 and TRBJ2-2, with 8 bases fitting TRBD2. V was pared by 5 bases and J by 5 bases, with 1 base of the junction left unmatched. The CDR3 spans 13 residues. The V gene's germline CDR1 is LGHNT and CDR2 FRNRAP. The CDR3 coding sequence is TGTGCTAGTGGTACGGGGGGGACCGGGGAGCTGTTTTTT. It translates to CASGTGGTGELFF.

Concerning this clone: The junction departs from germline at one end; a sequencing error may be responsible. V and J are TRBV7-7 and TRBJ2-2, with 9 bases lining up with TRBD2. CDR3 size: 15 residues. Germline CDR1 and CDR2: SSHAT and FNYEAQ (reference sequence). CDR3 nucleotides: TGTGCTAGCAGCCCTAGCGGGGCAAAACCCGGGGAGCTGTTTTTT. Encoded protein: CASSPSGAKPGELFF.

DNA for the CDR3: TGTGCTAGTACCCCAGGGGGGAGGACCTACGAGCAGTACTTC. Its translation: CASTPGGRTYEQYF. The J gene is TRBJ2-7, the V gene TRBV12-5; D is possibly TRBD1 (7 bases). V gave up 8 bases and J gave up 2 bases, with 16 bases separating them. Germline values: CDR1 LGHNT, CDR2 FRNRAP. The CDR3 consists of 14 residues.

The V gene is TRBV6-5, the J gene TRBJ2-2; 7 bases are shared with TRBD2. V was pared by 2 bases and J by 10 bases, with 1 base of the junction left unmatched. CDR1 and CDR2 (germline): MNHEY, SVGAGI. This CDR3 has 12 amino acids. CDR3 coding DNA: TGTGCCAGCAGTTACGGGAGGGAGGAGCTGTTTTTT. As protein: CASSYGREELFF.

V usage is TRBV19 and J usage is TRBJ2-5; no clear D. Germline CDR1 is LNHDA and CDR2 is SQIVND (reference sequence). The V end lost 3 bases, the J end lost 5 bases, and 10 bases lay between the germline ends. The CDR3 has 13 amino acids. The CDR3 spells CASSIAGDETQYF. The CDR3 DNA reads as TGTGCCAGTAGTATCGCTGGAGATGAGACCCAGTACTTC.

This chain connects TRBV9 to TRBJ1-1, with D perhaps matching TRBD1 (5 bases). Trimming left V 5 bases short and J 3 bases short, with 20 bases between. This CDR3 comprises 16 residues. Germline CDR1 is SGDLS and CDR2 is YYNGEE. The CDR3 here is CASSSDSGWRDTEAFF. The CDR3 DNA sequence: TGTGCCAGCAGTTCCGACTCAGGGTGGAGGGACACTGAAGCTTTCTTT.

CDR3 amino acids: CASSLSLTGLGYTF. DNA for the CDR3: TGTGCCAGCAGTTTATCGCTGACAGGGCTAGGCTACACCTTC. The J gene is TRBJ1-2, the V gene TRBV27; TRBD1 matches at 7 bases. Germline CDR1 and CDR2: MNHEY and SMNVEV (reference sequence). There are 14 residues in the CDR3. Trimming took 0 bases from V and 8 from J; bases not matched to a gene: 6.

The chain uses TRBV21-1 and TRBJ2-5; no check of the table's D call, TRBD2, against the DNA was made. TRBV21-1 corresponds to a pseudogene. The CDR3 length is 16 residues. CDR3 loop: CASSKDLAGGRETQYF. CDR3 sequence (DNA): TGTGCCAGCAGCAAAGATCTAGCGGGGGGGCGGGAGACCCAGTACTTC.

This chain connects TRBV27 to TRBJ2-7, with D unclear. The germline V and J ends were trimmed by 5 bases and 3 bases, with 11 bases remaining between them. The CDR3 totals 13 residues. Germline V gives CDR1 MNHEY, CDR2 SMNVEV (reference sequence). CDR3 sequence reads: CASSTGRHYEQYF. DNA for the CDR3: TGTGCCAGCAGTACCGGCAGACACTACGAGCAGTACTTC.

The genes are TRBV7-2 and TRBJ2-7; TRBD1 matches 7 bases. Trimming cost V 1 base and J 2 bases; bases outside gene matches: 5. This CDR3 region has 15 residues. Germline CDR1 reads SGHTA; CDR2 reads FQGNSA. The DNA of the CDR3 is TGTGCCAGCAGCTTAGTCTTAGGGACAGCCTACGAGCAGTACTTC. Protein sequence: CASSLVLGTAYEQYF. The whole variable domain, filled in from reference TRBV7-2 and TRBJ2-7, reads GAGVSQSPSNKVTEKGKDVELRCDPISGHTALYWYRQSLGQGLEFLIYFQGNSAPDKSGLPSDRFSAERTGGSVSTLTIQRTQQEDSAVYLCASSLVLGTAYEQYFGPGTRLTVT.

J is TRBJ1-2 and V is TRBV3-1 (or the pseudogene TRBV3-2); no clear D gene. V lost 9 bases to trimming and J lost 3 bases, with 11 bases between them. Per germline, CDR1 LGHDT and CDR2 YNNKEL (reference sequence). This CDR3 comprises 12 residues. The CDR3 DNA follows: TGTGCCAGTTCCGGGTCTTACTATGGCTACACCTTC. Amino acid sequence: CASSGSYYGYTF.

This chain links TRBV7-2 with TRBJ2-5; 7 bases fit TRBD2. Germline V gene data show CDR1 as SGHTA and CDR2 as FQGNSA. CDR3 length: 14 amino acids. J lost 3 bases, V lost 4 bases, and 5 bases had no gene match. Here the CDR3 DNA reads TGTGCCAGCAGCTATAGAAGCGGGGAAGAGACCCAGTACTTC. Translation: CASSYRSGEETQYF.

The rearrangement uses TRBV24-1 and TRBJ2-3; 7 nucleotides match TRBD1. The CDR3 consists of 14 residues. J gave up 3 bases and V 5 bases, and 4 bases lay outside the gene matches. Germline CDR1 and CDR2: KGHDR and SFDVKD. CDR3 nucleotides: TGTGCCACCAGTGCTAGGGGGCCTACAGATACGCAGTATTTT. The encoded protein is CATSARGPTDTQYF.

The chain couples TRBV10-3 to TRBJ1-4, with unresolved D. CDR1 is ENHRY and CDR2 is SYGVKD in the germline V gene. The V gene lost 0 bases and the J gene lost 5 bases, with 10 bases spanning the gap. This CDR3 region has 15 residues. CDR3: CAISESLTGNEKLFF. CDR3 sequence (DNA): TGTGCCATCAGTGAGTCCCTCACGGGGAATGAAAAACTGTTTTTT.

The V gene is TRBV21-1, the J gene TRBJ1-5; whether TRBD1, the table's D call, matches the DNA was not checked. TRBV21-1 is an annotated pseudogene. The CDR3 contains 16 residues. The DNA for the CDR3 is TGTGCCAGCAGCGACCGGACAGGGGGCCGCAATCAGCCCCAGCATTTT. The encoded protein is CASSDRTGGRNQPQHF.

Concerning this clone itself: Sequence at one end of the junction differs from germline and may be a read error. The chain employs TRBV6-1 and TRBJ1-4; the D gene is possibly TRBD1 (6 bases). The CDR3 covers 11 residues. CDR1 is MNHNS and CDR2 is SASEGT in the germline V gene. The CDR3 reads CASSEGTEPLF. CDR3 DNA sequence: TGTGCCAGCAGTGAAGGGACAGAACCTTTGTTT.